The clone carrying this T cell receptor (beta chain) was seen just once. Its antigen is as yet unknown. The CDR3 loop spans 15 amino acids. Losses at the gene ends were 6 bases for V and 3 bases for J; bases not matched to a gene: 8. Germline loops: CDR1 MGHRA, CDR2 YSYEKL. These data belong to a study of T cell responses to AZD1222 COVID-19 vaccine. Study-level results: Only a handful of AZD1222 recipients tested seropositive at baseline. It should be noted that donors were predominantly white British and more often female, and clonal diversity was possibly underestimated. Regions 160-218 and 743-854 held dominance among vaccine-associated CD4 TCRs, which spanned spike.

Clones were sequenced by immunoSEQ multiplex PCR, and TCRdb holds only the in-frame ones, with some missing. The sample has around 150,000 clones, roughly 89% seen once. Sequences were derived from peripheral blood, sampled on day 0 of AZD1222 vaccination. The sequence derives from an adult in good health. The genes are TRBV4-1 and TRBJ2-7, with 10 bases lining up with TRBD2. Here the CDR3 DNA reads TGCGCCAGCAGACGCCTAGCGGGAGTTAACTACGAGCAGTACTTC. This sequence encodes CASRRLAGVNYEQYF.